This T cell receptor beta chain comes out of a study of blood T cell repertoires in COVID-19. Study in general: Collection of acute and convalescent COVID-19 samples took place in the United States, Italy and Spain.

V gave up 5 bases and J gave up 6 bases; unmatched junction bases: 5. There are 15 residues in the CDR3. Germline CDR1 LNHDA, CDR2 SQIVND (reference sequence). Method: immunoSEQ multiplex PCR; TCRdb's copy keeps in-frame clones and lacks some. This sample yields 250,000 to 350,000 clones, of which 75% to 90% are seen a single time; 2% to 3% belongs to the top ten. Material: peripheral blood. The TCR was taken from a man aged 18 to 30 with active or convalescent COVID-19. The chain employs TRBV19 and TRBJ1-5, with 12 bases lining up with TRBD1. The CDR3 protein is CASSRDRGRIQPQHF. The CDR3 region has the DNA TGTGCCAGTAGTCGGGACAGGGGGCGGATTCAGCCCCAGCATTTT.